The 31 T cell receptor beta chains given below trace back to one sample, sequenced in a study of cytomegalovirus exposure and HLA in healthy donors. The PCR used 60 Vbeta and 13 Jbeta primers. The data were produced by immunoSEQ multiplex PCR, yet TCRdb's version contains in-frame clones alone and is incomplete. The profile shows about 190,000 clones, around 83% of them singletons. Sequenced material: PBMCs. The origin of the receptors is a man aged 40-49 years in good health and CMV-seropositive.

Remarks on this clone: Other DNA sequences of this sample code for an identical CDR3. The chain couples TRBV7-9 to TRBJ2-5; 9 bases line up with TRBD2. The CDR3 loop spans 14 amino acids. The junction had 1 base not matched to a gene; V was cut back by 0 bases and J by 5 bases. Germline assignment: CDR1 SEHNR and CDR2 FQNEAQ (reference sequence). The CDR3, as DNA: TGTGCCAGCAGCTTAGCGCGGGAGGGTGAGACCCAGTACTTC. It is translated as CASSLAREGETQYF.

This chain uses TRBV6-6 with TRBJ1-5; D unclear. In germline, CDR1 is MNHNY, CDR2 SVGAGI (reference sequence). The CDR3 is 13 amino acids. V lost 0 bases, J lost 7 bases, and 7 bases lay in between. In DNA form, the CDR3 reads TGTGCCAGCAGTTACTCTTCGGGACAGCCCCAGCATTTT. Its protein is CASSYSSGQPQHF.

DNA for the CDR3: TGCGCCAGCAGCCTTCCGACTAGCGGGAGGGCCGGTGAGCAGTTCTTC. Translated, it gives CASSLPTSGRAGEQFF. This chain connects TRBV5-1 to TRBJ2-1, with 14 nucleotides matching TRBD2. CDR1 and CDR2 (germline): SGHRS, YFSETQ. The CDR3 loop spans 16 amino acids. V trimming: 4 bases; J trimming: 9 bases; junction bases outside the gene matches: 9.

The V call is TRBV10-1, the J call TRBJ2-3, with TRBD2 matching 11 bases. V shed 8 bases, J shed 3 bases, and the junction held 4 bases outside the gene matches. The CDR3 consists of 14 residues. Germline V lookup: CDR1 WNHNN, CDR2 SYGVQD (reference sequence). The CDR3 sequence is CASGASGRTDTQYF. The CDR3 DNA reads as TGCGCCAGCGGGGCTAGCGGGAGGACAGATACGCAGTATTTT.

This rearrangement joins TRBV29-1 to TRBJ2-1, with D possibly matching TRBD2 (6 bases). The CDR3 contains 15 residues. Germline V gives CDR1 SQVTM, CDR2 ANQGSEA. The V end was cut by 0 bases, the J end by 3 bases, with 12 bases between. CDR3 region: CSVEDRRGFYNEQFF. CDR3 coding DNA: TGCAGCGTTGAAGATCGGCGGGGCTTCTACAATGAGCAGTTCTTC.

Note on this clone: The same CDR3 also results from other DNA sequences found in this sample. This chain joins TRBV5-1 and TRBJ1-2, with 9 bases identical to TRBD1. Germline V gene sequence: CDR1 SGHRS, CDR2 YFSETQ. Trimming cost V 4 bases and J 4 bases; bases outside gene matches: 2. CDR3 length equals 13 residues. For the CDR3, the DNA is TGCGCCAGCAGCGGGGACAGGGTCTATGGCTACACCTTC. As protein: CASSGDRVYGYTF.

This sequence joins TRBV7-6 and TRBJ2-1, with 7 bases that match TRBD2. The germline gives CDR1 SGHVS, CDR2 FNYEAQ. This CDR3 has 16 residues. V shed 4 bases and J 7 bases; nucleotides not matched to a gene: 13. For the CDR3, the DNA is TGTGCCAGCAGCTCCCCTGCGGGGTTAGCGGGTAATGAGCAGTTCTTC. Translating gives CASSSPAGLAGNEQFF.

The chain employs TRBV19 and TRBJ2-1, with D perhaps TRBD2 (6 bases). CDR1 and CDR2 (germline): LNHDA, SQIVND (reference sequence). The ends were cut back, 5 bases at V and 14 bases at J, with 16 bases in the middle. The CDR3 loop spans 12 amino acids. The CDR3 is CASSARENQKFF. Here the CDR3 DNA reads TGTGCCAGTAGTGCCCGGGAGAATCAAAAGTTCTTC.

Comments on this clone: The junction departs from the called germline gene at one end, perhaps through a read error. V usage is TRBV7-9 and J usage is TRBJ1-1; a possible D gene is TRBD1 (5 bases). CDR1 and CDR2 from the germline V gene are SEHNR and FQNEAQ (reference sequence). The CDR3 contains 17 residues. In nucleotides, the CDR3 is TGTTCCAGCAGCTCCACTCTAGCCGGGACTGGCCCCTCTGAAGCTTTCTTT. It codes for CSSSSTLAGTGPSEAFF. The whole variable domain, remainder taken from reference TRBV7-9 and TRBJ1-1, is DTGVSQNPRHKITKRGQNVTFRCDPISEHNRLYWYRQTLGQGPEFLTYFQNEAQLEKSRLLSDRFSAERPKGSFSTLEIQRTEQGDSAMYLCSSSSTLAGTGPSEAFFGQGTRLTVV.

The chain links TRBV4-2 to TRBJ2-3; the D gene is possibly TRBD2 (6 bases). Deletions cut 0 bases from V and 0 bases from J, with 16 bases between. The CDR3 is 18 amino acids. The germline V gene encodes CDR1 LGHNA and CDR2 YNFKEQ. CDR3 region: CASSQDPPRRGSTDTQYF. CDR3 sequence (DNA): TGTGCCAGCAGCCAAGACCCCCCCAGGAGGGGAAGCACAGATACGCAGTATTTT.

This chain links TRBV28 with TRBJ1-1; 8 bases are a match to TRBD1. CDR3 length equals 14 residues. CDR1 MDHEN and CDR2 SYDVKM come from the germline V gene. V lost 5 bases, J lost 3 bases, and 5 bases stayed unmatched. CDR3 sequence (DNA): TGTGCCAGCAGTCCAGGGGGCAAGGACACTGAAGCTTTCTTT. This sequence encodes CASSPGGKDTEAFF.

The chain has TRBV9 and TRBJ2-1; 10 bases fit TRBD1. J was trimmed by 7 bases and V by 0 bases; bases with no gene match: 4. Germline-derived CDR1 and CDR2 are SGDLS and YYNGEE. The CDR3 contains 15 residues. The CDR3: CASSVGGTGVNEQFF. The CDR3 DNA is TGTGCCAGCAGCGTAGGCGGGACAGGGGTAAATGAGCAGTTCTTC.

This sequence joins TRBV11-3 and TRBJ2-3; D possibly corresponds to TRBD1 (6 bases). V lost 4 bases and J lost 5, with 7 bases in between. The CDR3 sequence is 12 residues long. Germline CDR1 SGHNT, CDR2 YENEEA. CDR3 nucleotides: TGTGCCAGCAGCTCCAGGGGAGATACGCAGTATTTT. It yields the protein CASSSRGDTQYF.

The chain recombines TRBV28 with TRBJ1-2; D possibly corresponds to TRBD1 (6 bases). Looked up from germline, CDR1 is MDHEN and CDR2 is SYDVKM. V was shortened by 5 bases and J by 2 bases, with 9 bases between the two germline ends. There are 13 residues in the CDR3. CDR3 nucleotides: TGTGCCAGCAGTGCTGACAGGAACTATGGCTACACCTTC. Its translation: CASSADRNYGYTF.

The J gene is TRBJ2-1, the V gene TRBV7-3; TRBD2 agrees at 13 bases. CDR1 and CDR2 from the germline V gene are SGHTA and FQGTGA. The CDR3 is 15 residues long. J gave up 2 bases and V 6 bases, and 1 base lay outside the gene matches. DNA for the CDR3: TGTGCCAGCAGGGGGACTAGCGGGGCCTACAATGAGCAGTTCTTC. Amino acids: CASRGTSGAYNEQFF.

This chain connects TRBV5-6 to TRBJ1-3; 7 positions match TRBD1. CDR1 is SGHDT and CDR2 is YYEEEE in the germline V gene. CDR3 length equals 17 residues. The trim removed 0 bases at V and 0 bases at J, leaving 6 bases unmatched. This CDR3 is CASSLGVTGFSGNTIYF. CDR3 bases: TGTGCCAGCAGCTTGGGGGTGACAGGGTTCTCTGGAAACACCATATATTTT.

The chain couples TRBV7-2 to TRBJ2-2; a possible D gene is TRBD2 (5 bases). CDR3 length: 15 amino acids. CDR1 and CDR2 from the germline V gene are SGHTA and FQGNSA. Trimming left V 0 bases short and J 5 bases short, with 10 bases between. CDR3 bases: TGTGCCAGCAGCTTAGCGGGAGAGGCGACCGGGGAGCTGTTTTTT. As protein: CASSLAGEATGELFF.

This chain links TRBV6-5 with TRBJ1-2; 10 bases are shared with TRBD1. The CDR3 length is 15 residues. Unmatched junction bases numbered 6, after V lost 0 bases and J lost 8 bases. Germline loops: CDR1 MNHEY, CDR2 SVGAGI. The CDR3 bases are TGTGCCAGCAGTTACTCCAGACAGGGGGCGGTAGGCTACACCTTC. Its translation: CASSYSRQGAVGYTF.

In DNA form, the CDR3 reads TGTGCCAGCAGCGTTGGGACTCAATCCTACGAGCAGTACTTC. Protein sequence: CASSVGTQSYEQYF. The V gene is TRBV9, the J gene TRBJ2-7; TRBD2 might be the D (6 bases). Trimming took off 2 bases at V and 1 base at J, with 10 bases between the two ends. Germline values: CDR1 SGDLS, CDR2 YYNGEE. This CDR3 is built from 14 residues.

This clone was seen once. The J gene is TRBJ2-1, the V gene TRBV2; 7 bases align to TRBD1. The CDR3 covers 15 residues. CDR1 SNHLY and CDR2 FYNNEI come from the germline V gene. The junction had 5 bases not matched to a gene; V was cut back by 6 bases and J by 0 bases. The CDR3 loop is CASRSGTASYNEQFF. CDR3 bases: TGTGCCAGCAGGTCCGGGACAGCCTCCTACAATGAGCAGTTCTTC.

The CDR3 is CASSRGVAGLSYNEQFF. In DNA, the CDR3 is TGTGCCAGCAGCCGAGGGGTAGCGGGTCTCTCCTACAATGAGCAGTTCTTC. The gene calls are TRBV4-2 and TRBJ2-1; 7 positions agree with TRBD2. Germline V CDR1 and CDR2: LGHNA, YNFKEQ. The ends lost 4 bases at V and 0 bases at J; junction bases unmatched: 9. This CDR3 region has 17 residues.

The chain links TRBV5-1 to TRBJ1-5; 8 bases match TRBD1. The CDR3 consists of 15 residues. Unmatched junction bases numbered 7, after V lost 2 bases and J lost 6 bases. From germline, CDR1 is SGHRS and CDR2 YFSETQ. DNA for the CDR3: TGCGCCAGCAGCTTTGACCAGGGGGCAGGTCAGCCCCAGCATTTT. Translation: CASSFDQGAGQPQHF.

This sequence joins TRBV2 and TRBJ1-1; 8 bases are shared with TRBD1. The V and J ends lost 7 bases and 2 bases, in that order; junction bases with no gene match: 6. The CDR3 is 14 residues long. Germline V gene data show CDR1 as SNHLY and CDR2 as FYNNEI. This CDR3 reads CASIQGEYNTEAFF. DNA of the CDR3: TGTGCCAGCATACAGGGGGAGTATAACACTGAAGCTTTCTTT. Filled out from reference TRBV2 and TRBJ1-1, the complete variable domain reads EPEVTQTPSHQVTQMGQEVILRCVPISNHLYFYWYRQILGQKVEFLVSFYNNEISEKSEIFDDQFSVERPDGSNFTLKIRSTKLEDSAMYFCASIQGEYNTEAFFGQGTRLTVV.

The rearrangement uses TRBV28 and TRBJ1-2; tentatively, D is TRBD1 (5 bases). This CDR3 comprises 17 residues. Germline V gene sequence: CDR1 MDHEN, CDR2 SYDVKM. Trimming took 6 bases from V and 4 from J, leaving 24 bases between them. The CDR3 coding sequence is TGTGCCAGCAGCCTCATTGGGCCCCAGGGCCGGACCTATGGCTACACCTTC. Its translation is CASSLIGPQGRTYGYTF.

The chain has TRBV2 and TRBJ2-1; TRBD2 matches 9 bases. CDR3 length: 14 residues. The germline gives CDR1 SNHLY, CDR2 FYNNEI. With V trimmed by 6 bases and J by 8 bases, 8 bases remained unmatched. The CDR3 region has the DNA TGTGCCAGCAGGGGCAGCGGGAGGCTGGATGAGCAGTTCTTC. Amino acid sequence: CASRGSGRLDEQFF.

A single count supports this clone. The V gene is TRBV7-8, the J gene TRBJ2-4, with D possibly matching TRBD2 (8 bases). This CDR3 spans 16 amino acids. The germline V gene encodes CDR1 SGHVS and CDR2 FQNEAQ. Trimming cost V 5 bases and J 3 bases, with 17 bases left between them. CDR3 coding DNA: TGTGCCAGCAGCCGGGGGGGGACAGCGGGCAAAAACATTCAGTACTTC. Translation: CASSRGGTAGKNIQYF.

CDR3 coding DNA: TGTGCCTGGGGTCGGACGGGAGTAAAGAACACCGGGGAGCTGTTTTTT. Its protein product is CAWGRTGVKNTGELFF. V is TRBV7-3 and J is TRBJ2-2; weak D call: TRBD2 (6 bases). Germline V gene data show CDR1 as SGHTA and CDR2 as FQGTGA. The V gene lost 11 bases and the J gene lost 1 base, with 20 bases spanning the gap. The CDR3 runs to 16 residues.

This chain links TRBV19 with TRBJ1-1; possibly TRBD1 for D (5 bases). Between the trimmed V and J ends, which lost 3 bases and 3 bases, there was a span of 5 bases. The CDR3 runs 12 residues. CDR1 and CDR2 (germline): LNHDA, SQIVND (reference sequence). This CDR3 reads CASSIRDTEAFF. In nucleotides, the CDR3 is TGTGCCAGTAGTATCAGGGACACTGAAGCTTTCTTT.

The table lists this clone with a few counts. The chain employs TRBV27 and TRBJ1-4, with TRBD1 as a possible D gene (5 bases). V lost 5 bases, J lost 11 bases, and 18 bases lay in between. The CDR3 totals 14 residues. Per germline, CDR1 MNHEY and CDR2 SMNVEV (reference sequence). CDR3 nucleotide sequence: TGTGCCAGCAGTCCAACAGGCCCCAAGGTGAAACTGTTTTTT. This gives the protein CASSPTGPKVKLFF.

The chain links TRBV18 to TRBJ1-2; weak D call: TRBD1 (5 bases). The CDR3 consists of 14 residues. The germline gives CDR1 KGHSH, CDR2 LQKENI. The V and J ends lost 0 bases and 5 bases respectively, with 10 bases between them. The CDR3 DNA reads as TGTGCCAGCTCACCACCAGGGGTCTCATATGGCTACACCTTC. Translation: CASSPPGVSYGYTF.

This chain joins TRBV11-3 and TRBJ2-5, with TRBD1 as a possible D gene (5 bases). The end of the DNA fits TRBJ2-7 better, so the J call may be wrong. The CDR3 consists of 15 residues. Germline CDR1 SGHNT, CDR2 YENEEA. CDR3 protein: CASSLDSRVPYEQYF. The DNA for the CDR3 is TGTGCCAGCAGCTTAGATTCCAGGGTGCCCTACGAGCAGTACTTC.